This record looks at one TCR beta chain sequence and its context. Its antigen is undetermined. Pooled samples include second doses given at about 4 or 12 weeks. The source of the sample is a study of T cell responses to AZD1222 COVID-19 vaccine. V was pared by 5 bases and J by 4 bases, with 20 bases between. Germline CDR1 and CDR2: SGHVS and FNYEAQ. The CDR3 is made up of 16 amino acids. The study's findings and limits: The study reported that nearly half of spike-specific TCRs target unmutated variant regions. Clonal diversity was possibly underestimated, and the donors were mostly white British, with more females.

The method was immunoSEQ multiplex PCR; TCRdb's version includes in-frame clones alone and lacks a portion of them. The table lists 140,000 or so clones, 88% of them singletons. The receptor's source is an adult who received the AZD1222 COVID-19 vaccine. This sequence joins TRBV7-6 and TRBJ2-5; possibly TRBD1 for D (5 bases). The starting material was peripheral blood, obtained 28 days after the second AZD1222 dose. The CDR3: CASSPARPGLGETQYF. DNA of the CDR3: TGTGCCAGCAGCCCTGCTCGCCCAGGGCTGGGAGAGACCCAGTACTTC. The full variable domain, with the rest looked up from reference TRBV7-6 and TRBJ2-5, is GAGVSQSPRYKVTKRGQDVALRCDPISGHVSLYWYRQALGQGPEFLTYFNYEAQQDKSGLPNDRFSAERPEGSISTLTIQRTEQRDSAMYRCASSPARPGLGETQYFGPGTRLLVL.